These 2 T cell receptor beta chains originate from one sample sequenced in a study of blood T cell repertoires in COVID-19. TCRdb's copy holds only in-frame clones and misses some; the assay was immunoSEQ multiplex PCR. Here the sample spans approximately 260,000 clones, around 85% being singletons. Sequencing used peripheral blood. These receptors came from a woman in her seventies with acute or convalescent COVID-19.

The CDR3 sequence is CASRDSTNEKLFF. DNA for the CDR3: TGCGCCAGCCGGGACTCAACTAATGAAAAACTGTTTTTT. The J gene is TRBJ1-4, the V gene TRBV4-1; possibly TRBD1 for D (5 bases). Germline V CDR1 and CDR2: MGHRA, YSYEKL. The V end lost 8 bases, the J end lost 0 bases, and 7 bases lay between the germline ends. CDR3 size: 13 residues.

The CDR3 spells CASSPMGRGVNQPQHF. For the CDR3, the DNA is TGTGCCAGCTCACCGATGGGGAGAGGAGTCAATCAGCCCCAGCATTTT. The V call is TRBV18, the J call TRBJ1-5; D gene uncertain. Trimming stripped 3 bases from V and 3 bases from J, with 15 bases between. Germline V CDR1 and CDR2: KGHSH, LQKENI. This CDR3 has 16 amino acids.